Below, 14 T cell receptor beta chains from the same sample are listed, as sequenced in a study of response to subunit inactivated influenza vaccine. Each CDR3 protein gets one entry after TCRdb re-called the RT-PCR reads with MiXCR. The table records around 490,000 distinct CDR3 sequences, 7.6% of them present only once. Source: PBMCs from blood, taken less than 30 months after vaccination. The receptor set was obtained from a man aged 50 to 75 who received an inactivated influenza vaccine.

This rearrangement joins TRBV21-1 to TRBJ1-2; the table calls TRBD1, which could not be checked here. TRBV21-1 represents a pseudogene. There are 14 residues in the CDR3. CDR3: CAEPKLDRGYGYTF. The CDR3 bases are TGTGCCGAACCGAAATTAGACAGGGGCTATGGCTACACCTTC.

A few counts support this clonotype. V and J are TRBV20-1 and TRBJ1-5; TRBD1 agrees at 7 bases. The CDR3 loop spans 14 amino acids. V dropped 2 bases and J dropped 3; count of bases not matched to a gene: 4. From germline, CDR1 is DFQATT and CDR2 SNEGSKA (reference sequence). CDR3 amino acids: CSARLTGVNQPQHF. The CDR3 DNA sequence: TGCAGTGCTAGACTAACAGGGGTCAATCAGCCCCAGCATTTT.

This clonotype was recorded a few times. This CDR3 reads CASSLGRPPNYGYTF. CDR3 coding DNA: TGTGCCAGCAGTTTAGGCCGGCCCCCTAACTATGGCTACACCTTC. The chain carries TRBV12-3 or TRBV12-4 and TRBJ1-2; D is uncertain. The CDR3 covers 15 residues. V shed 1 base and J shed 0 bases, with 9 bases lying between them.

In this sample, this clonotype turned up many times. The chain combines TRBV20-1 with TRBJ2-7, with 10 bases that match TRBD2. The CDR3 runs 15 residues. The V segment lost 0 bases and the J segment 3 bases; nucleotides outside the gene matches: 5. Germline CDR1 is DFQATT and CDR2 is SNEGSKA (reference sequence). CDR3 protein: CSARDLAGDLYEQYF. The DNA for the CDR3 is TGCAGTGCTAGAGATCTAGCGGGAGATCTCTACGAGCAGTACTTC.

This clonotype was recorded many times. The chain carries TRBV15 and TRBJ1-2; no definite D call. The CDR3 is 16 amino acids. Germline V gene sequence: CDR1 LNHNV, CDR2 YYDKDF (reference sequence). Trimming took 0 bases from V and 5 from J, leaving 16 bases between them. The CDR3 DNA is TGTGCCACCAGCAGAGAGTGGGGATTCAGAGAGTATGGCTACACCTTC. This gives the protein CATSREWGFREYGYTF.

There are many counts of this clonotype. The chain has TRBV20-1 and TRBJ2-7; 7 nucleotides agree with TRBD2. This CDR3 has 13 residues. The germline V gene has CDR1 DFQATT and CDR2 SNEGSKA (reference sequence). J gave up 2 bases and V 4 bases, and 5 bases lay outside the gene matches. The CDR3 protein is CSAIASGPYEQYF. The CDR3 nucleotides read TGCAGTGCTATAGCTAGCGGCCCCTACGAGCAGTACTTC.

This clonotype was counted many times. The chain couples TRBV7-2 to TRBJ1-4; D remains unclear. This CDR3 region has 14 residues. V lost 5 bases and J lost 3, with 10 bases in between. Germline V gene data show CDR1 as SGHTA and CDR2 as FQGNSA. For the CDR3, the DNA is TGTGCCAGCAGCCCCCCCTACGCTAATGAAAAACTGTTTTTT. It is translated as CASSPPYANEKLFF.

This clonotype occurred many times. This chain links TRBV18 with TRBJ1-4; D is ambiguous. Trimming pared 2 bases from V and 7 bases from J, leaving 5 bases between. The germline V gene encodes CDR1 KGHSH and CDR2 LQKENI. The CDR3 totals 12 residues. For the CDR3, the DNA is TGTGCCAGCTCACCAGTGGGTGAAAAACTGTTTTTT. Protein product: CASSPVGEKLFF. Looking up the rest from reference TRBV18 and TRBJ1-4 gives the full variable domain: NAGVMQNPRHLVRRRGQEARLRCSPMKGHSHVYWYRQLPEEGLKFMVYLQKENIIDESGMPKERFSAEFPKEGPSILRIQQVVRGDSAAYFCASSPVGEKLFFGSGTQLSVL.

The chain joins TRBV3-1 to TRBJ2-1; TRBD2 matches at 13 bases. In germline, CDR1 is LGHDT, CDR2 YNNKEL (reference sequence). Losses at the gene ends were 8 bases for V and 7 bases for J; bases not matched to a gene: 5. The CDR3 is 14 amino acids. CDR3 in amino acids: CASLTSGGANEQFF. CDR3 in DNA: TGTGCCAGCTTAACTAGCGGGGGGGCGAATGAGCAGTTCTTC.

This clonotype was counted many times. The chain links TRBV6-5 to TRBJ2-3; 8 positions agree with TRBD1. Germline assignment: CDR1 MNHEY and CDR2 SVGAGI. The V and J ends lost 4 bases and 6 bases, in that order; junction bases with no gene match: 6. The CDR3 length is 14 residues. CDR3 amino acids: CASSSRTGWDTQYF. The CDR3 DNA follows: TGTGCCAGCAGTTCACGGACAGGGTGGGATACGCAGTATTTT.

This clonotype appeared many times. The chain links TRBV25-1 to TRBJ2-1; D is unclear. This CDR3 region has 12 residues. Per the germline V gene, CDR1 is MGHDK and CDR2 is SYGVNS. With 4 bases removed from V and 8 bases from J, the gap between germline ends came to 9 bases. The CDR3 DNA follows: TGTGCCAGCAGTGCCCTAGACGATGAGCAGTTCTTC. The encoded protein is CASSALDDEQFF.

The chain joins TRBV12-3 or TRBV12-4 to TRBJ2-7; D is undetermined. V lost 6 bases and J lost 0, with 12 bases in between. The CDR3 is 14 residues long. In nucleotides, the CDR3 is TGTGCCAGCAGCCCGGTTTTTAGCTCCTACGAGCAGTACTTC. Translating gives CASSPVFSSYEQYF.

The chain uses TRBV7-2 and TRBJ2-5; 14 bases line up with TRBD2. CDR3 size: 16 residues. V shed 3 bases and J 6 bases; nucleotides not matched to a gene: 6. Germline V gene lookup returns CDR1 SGHTA and CDR2 FQGNSA. The CDR3 DNA sequence: TGTGCCAGCAGCTTGACTAGCGGGAGGGGGGTGAAGACCCAGTACTTC. Protein: CASSLTSGRGVKTQYF.

The gene calls are TRBV28 and TRBJ2-6; 7 nucleotides line up with TRBD1. The CDR3 runs to 17 residues. The junction had 8 bases not matched to a gene; V was cut back by 3 bases and J by 3 bases. Germline CDR1 is MDHEN and CDR2 is SYDVKM. CDR3 nucleotide sequence: TGTGCCAGCAGTTTTCTCGCAGGGGGTTTTGGGGCCAACGTCCTGACTTTC. Translating gives CASSFLAGGFGANVLTF.